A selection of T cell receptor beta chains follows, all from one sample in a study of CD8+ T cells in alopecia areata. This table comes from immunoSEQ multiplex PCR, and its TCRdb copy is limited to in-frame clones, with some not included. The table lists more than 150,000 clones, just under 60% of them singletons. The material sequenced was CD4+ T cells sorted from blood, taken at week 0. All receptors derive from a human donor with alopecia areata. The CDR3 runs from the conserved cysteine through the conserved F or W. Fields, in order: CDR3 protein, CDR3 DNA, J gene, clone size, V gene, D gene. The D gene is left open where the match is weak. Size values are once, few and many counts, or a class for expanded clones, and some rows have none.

cdr3_aa: CASEDSHDQPQHF
cdr3_nt: TGTGCCAGCGAGGACAGTCACGATCAGCCCCAGCATTTT
j_call: TRBJ1-5
clone_size: -
v_call: TRBV10-3
d_call: -

cdr3_aa: CAWSVSGAIDEQYF
cdr3_nt: TGTGCCTGGAGTGTGTCTGGAGCAATCGACGAGCAGTACTTC
j_call: TRBJ2-7
clone_size: -
v_call: TRBV30
d_call: -

cdr3_aa: CASSERLAGYNEQFF
cdr3_nt: TGCGCCAGCAGTGAACGGCTAGCGGGCTACAATGAGCAGTTCTTC
j_call: TRBJ2-1
clone_size: -
v_call: TRBV10-2
d_call: TRBD2

cdr3_aa: CAWKPNYGYTF
cdr3_nt: TGTGCCTGGAAGCCTAACTATGGCTACACCTTC
j_call: TRBJ1-2
clone_size: -
v_call: TRBV30
d_call: -

cdr3_aa: CAITQEAQTETQYF
cdr3_nt: TGTGCCATCACCCAGGAGGCCCAGACCGAGACCCAGTACTTC
j_call: TRBJ2-5
clone_size: -
v_call: TRBV10-3
d_call: -

cdr3_aa: CASSSTSGGAYEQYF
cdr3_nt: TGCGCCAGCAGCTCCACTAGCGGGGGGGCCTACGAGCAGTACTTC
j_call: TRBJ2-7
clone_size: -
v_call: TRBV5-1
d_call: TRBD2

cdr3_aa: CAWSLGFVGETQYF
cdr3_nt: TGTGCCTGGAGTCTGGGATTCGTAGGAGAGACCCAGTACTTC
j_call: TRBJ2-5
clone_size: -
v_call: TRBV30
d_call: -

cdr3_aa: CASKLEVNTGELFF
cdr3_nt: TGTGCCAGCAAACTGGAAGTAAACACCGGGGAGCTGTTTTTT
j_call: TRBJ2-2
clone_size: few
v_call: TRBV2
d_call: -

cdr3_aa: CASSPGQGGGYTF
cdr3_nt: TGTGCCAGCTCACCTGGACAGGGGGGTGGCTACACCTTC
j_call: TRBJ1-2
clone_size: few
v_call: TRBV18
d_call: TRBD1

cdr3_aa: CSARTGGVSGYTF
cdr3_nt: TGCAGCGCAAGGACAGGGGGCGTTTCGGGCTACACCTTC
j_call: TRBJ1-2
clone_size: few
v_call: TRBV29-1
d_call: TRBD1

cdr3_aa: CASSRRPGQGNSPLHF
cdr3_nt: TGTGCCAGTAGTAGGAGACCGGGACAGGGGAATTCACCCCTCCACTTT
j_call: TRBJ1-6
clone_size: -
v_call: TRBV19
d_call: TRBD1

cdr3_aa: CASSYITQAGANVLTF
cdr3_nt: TGTGCCAGCAGTTACATAACGCAGGCTGGGGCCAACGTCCTGACTTTC
j_call: TRBJ2-6
clone_size: -
v_call: TRBV6-5
d_call: -

cdr3_aa: CASPSNQPQHF
cdr3_nt: TGTGCCAGCCCTTCGAATCAGCCCCAGCATTTT
j_call: TRBJ1-5
clone_size: -
v_call: TRBV6-5
d_call: -

cdr3_aa: CASSFGTDSNQPQHF
cdr3_nt: TGTGCCAGCAGTTTCGGGACAGATAGCAATCAGCCCCAGCATTTT
j_call: TRBJ1-5
clone_size: -
v_call: TRBV27
d_call: TRBD1

cdr3_aa: CASSLSSPGGSQETQYF
cdr3_nt: TGCGCCAGCAGCTTAAGCTCCCCCGGGGGATCACAAGAGACCCAGTACTTC
j_call: TRBJ2-5
clone_size: many
v_call: TRBV5-1
d_call: -

cdr3_aa: CASKRGSYNEQFF
cdr3_nt: TGTGCCTCGAAACGGGGTTCCTACAATGAGCAGTTCTTC
j_call: TRBJ2-1
clone_size: -
v_call: TRBV30
d_call: -

cdr3_aa: CASSILGNTEAFF
cdr3_nt: TGTGCCAGTAGTATTTTGGGAAACACTGAAGCTTTCTTT
j_call: TRBJ1-1
clone_size: few
v_call: TRBV19
d_call: -

cdr3_aa: CAWSSGQGNQALHF
cdr3_nt: TGTGCCTGGAGTTCGGGACAGGGGAATCAGGCCCTCCACTTT
j_call: TRBJ1-6
clone_size: -
v_call: TRBV30
d_call: TRBD1

cdr3_aa: CAWSAGSTYGYTF
cdr3_nt: TGTGCCTGGAGTGCTGGGTCCACCTATGGCTACACCTTC
j_call: TRBJ1-2
clone_size: -
v_call: TRBV30
d_call: -

cdr3_aa: CASDRDMGTGELFF
cdr3_nt: TGTGCCAGTGACCGGGACATGGGAACCGGGGAGCTGTTTTTT
j_call: TRBJ2-2
clone_size: -
v_call: TRBV19
d_call: -

cdr3_aa: CASSPLPRDTEAFF
cdr3_nt: TGTGCCAGCAGCCCTCTCCCACGGGACACTGAAGCTTTCTTT
j_call: TRBJ1-1
clone_size: -
v_call: TRBV9
d_call: -

cdr3_aa: CAWRQVGEQYF
cdr3_nt: TGTGCCTGGCGGCAGGTGGGAGAGCAGTACTTC
j_call: TRBJ2-7
clone_size: -
v_call: TRBV30
d_call: -

cdr3_aa: CASSLQNRARTNTGELFF
cdr3_nt: TGTGCCAGCAGTTTGCAGAACAGGGCTAGAACGAACACCGGGGAGCTGTTTTTT
j_call: TRBJ2-2
clone_size: -
v_call: TRBV27
d_call: -

cdr3_aa: CASSPGTYGYTF
cdr3_nt: TGTGCCAGCAGCCCTGGCACCTATGGCTACACCTTC
j_call: TRBJ1-2
clone_size: -
v_call: TRBV2
d_call: -